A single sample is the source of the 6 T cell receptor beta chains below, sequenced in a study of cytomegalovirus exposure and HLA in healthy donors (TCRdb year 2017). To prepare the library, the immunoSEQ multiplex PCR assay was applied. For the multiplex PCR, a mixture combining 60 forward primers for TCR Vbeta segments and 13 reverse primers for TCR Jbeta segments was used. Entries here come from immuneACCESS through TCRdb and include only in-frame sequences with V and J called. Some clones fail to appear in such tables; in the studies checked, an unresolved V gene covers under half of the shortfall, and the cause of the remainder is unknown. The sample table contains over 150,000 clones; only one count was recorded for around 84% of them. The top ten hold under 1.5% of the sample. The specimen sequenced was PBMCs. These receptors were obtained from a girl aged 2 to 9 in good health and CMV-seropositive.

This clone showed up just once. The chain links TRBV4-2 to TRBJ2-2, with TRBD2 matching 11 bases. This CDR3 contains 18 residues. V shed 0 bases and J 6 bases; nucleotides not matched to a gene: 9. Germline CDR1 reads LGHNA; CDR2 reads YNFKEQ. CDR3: CASSQDRVAGGWAGELFF. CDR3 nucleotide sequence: TGTGCCAGCAGCCAAGACAGGGTAGCGGGAGGGTGGGCCGGGGAGCTGTTTTTT.

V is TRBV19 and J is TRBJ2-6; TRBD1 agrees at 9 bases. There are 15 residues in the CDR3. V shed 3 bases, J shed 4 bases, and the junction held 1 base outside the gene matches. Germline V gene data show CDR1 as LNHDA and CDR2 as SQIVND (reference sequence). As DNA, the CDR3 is TGTGCCAGTAGTATTGGACAGGGGGGGGCCAACGTCCTGACTTTC. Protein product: CASSIGQGGANVLTF.

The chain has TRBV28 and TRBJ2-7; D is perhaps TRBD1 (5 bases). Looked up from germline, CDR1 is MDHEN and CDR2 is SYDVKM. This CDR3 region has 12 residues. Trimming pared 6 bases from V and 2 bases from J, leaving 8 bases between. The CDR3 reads CASSRQTYEQYF. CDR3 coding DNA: TGTGCCAGCAGCCGACAGACCTACGAGCAGTACTTC.

CDR3 protein: CASSYPGTGGLGGYTF. CDR3 nucleotide sequence: TGTGCCAGCAGTTACCCCGGGACAGGGGGCCTGGGGGGCTACACCTTC. This chain connects TRBV6-5 to TRBJ1-2; 12 bases are a match to TRBD1. V lost 2 bases to trimming and J lost 8 bases; unmatched junction nucleotides: 9. Looked up from germline, CDR1 is MNHEY and CDR2 is SVGAGI. The CDR3 is made up of 16 amino acids.

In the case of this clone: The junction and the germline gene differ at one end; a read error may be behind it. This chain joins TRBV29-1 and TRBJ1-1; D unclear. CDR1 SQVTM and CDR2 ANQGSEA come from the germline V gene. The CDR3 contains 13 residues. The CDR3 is CSVEDSERRKIIF. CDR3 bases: TGCAGCGTTGAAGATTCGGAAAGGCGGAAAATAATCTTT.

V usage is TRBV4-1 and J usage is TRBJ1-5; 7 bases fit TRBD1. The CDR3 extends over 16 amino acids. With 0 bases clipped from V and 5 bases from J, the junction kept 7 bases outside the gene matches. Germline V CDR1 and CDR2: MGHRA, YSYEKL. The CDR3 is CASSQDGRGTDQPQHF. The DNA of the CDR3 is TGCGCCAGCAGCCAAGACGGCCGAGGGACAGATCAGCCCCAGCATTTT.